The source of this TCR beta chain is a study of Ad26.COV2.S vaccination and SARS-CoV-2 variants. The CDR3 has 12 amino acids. With 3 bases removed from V and 1 base from J, the gap between germline ends came to 3 bases. Concerning this clone itself: The antigen is not known.

Study observations and caveats: Vaccinees reportedly had broad spike-specific CD8+ and CD4+ T cell responses.

As for treatment: some 19 received Ad26.COV2.S at low or high dose, single or two shots; 5 received placebo; per-sample allocation not given. The samples date from day 63 after the first vaccine or placebo injection. Using immunoSEQ multiplex PCR, the repertoire was profiled, and TCRdb retains in-frame clones only, with some absent. The sample has some 240,000 clones; roughly 87% are singletons. The clonotype comes from a person between 18 and 65 years old who received the Ad26.COV2.S COVID-19 vaccine or a placebo. The chain carries TRBV12-3 or TRBV12-4 and TRBJ1-2; D remains unclear. Sequencing was performed on peripheral blood, taken in a trial of Ad26.COV2.S vaccine versus placebo. CDR3 protein: CASSFNNYGYTF. CDR3 coding DNA: TGTGCCAGCAGTTTCAATAACTATGGCTACACCTTC.